This TCR beta chain is from a study of OX40 agonist ivuxolimab in advanced cancers. Study-wide background: Hepatocellular carcinoma, melanoma, renal cell or head and neck cancer affected the dose-escalation patients. Eligibility rules accepted prior anti-PD-1, anti-PD-L1 or anti-CTLA-4 therapy, and 30% to 40% had some. Study-wide results and limits: The study did not work out the antigen specificity of the expanded peripheral T cells.

Clones were read by immunoSEQ multiplex PCR, and TCRdb kept only the in-frame ones, dropping some. Among over 25,000 clones, 82% were seen once, and the ten largest hold 21%. As regards this clone: Its antigen is unknown.

V lost 1 base to trimming and J lost 2 bases, with 12 bases between them. The CDR3 runs to 15 residues. Germline V gene data show CDR1 as LNHDA and CDR2 as SQIVND (reference sequence). The chain recombines TRBV19 with TRBJ2-7, with D possibly matching TRBD1 (5 bases). This TCR derives from an adult with an advanced solid tumor such as melanoma, head and neck, liver or kidney cancer. The source was CD4+ or CD8+ T cells sorted from blood, collected in a trial of the OX40 agonist ivuxolimab. For the CDR3, the DNA is TGTGCCAGTAGTATAGGTGACAGCGAGGCCTACGAGCAGTACTTC. Its translation: CASSIGDSEAYEQYF.